Sample share makes the clone carrying this TCR beta chain medium-sized. Its cognate antigen is unknown. If no ophthalmopathy progression occurred within 18 months, Graves' hyperthyroidism was stable. Exclusion criteria comprised uncontrolled infection, other autoimmune disease, pregnancy or lactation. In making diagnoses, clinical symptoms, serum thyroxine and TRAb, thyroid ultrasound and orbital computed tomography were all used. These data originate in a study of T cells in Graves' hyperthyroidism and ophthalmopathy. Study-level findings and limits: The blood repertoire included most of the expanded thyroid clonotypes above 0.001.

Germline CDR1 SNHLY, CDR2 FYNNEI. CDR3 length: 15 amino acids. Losses at the gene ends were 6 bases for V and 1 base for J; bases not matched to a gene: 6. Template material for amplifying TCR beta CDR3 regions consisted of RNA transcripts. Initially, a first-round RT-PCR of the TCR CDR3 employed the HTBI primer set. MiXCR was run by TCRdb on the multiplex PCR reads, yielding one entry per CDR3 protein. The sample carries roughly 49,000 distinct CDR3 sequences, around 55% recorded once. The sample taken for sequencing was peripheral blood or thyroid tissue (not recorded which). The sequence was collected from a young man with Graves' hyperthyroidism. The chain uses TRBV2 and TRBJ1-1; 9 nucleotides agree with TRBD1. CDR3 residues: CASRAGTGQNTEAFF. CDR3 in DNA: TGTGCCAGCAGGGCCGGGACAGGGCAGAACACTGAAGCTTTCTTT. Filled out from reference TRBV2 and TRBJ1-1, the complete variable domain reads EPEVTQTPSHQVTQMGQEVILRCVPISNHLYFYWYRQILGQKVEFLVSFYNNEISEKSEIFDDQFSVERPDGSNFTLKIRSTKLEDSAMYFCASRAGTGQNTEAFFGQGTRLTVV.